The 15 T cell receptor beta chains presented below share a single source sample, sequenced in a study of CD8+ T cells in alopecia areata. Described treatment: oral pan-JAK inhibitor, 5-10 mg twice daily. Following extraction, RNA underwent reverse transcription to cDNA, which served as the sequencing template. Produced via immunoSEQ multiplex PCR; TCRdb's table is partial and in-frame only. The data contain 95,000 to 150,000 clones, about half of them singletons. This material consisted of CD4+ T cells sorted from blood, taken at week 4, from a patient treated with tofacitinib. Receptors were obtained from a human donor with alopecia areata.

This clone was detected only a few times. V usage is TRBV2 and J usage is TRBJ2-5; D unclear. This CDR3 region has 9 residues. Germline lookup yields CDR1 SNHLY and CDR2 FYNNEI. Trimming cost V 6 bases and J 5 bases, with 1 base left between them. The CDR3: CASRETQYF. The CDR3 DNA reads TGTGCCAGCAGGGAGACCCAGTACTTC.

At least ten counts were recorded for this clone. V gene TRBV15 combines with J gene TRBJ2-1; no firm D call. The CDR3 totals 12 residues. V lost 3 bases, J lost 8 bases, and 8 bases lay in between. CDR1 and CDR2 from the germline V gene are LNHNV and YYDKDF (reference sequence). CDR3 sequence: CATSSHRHEQFF. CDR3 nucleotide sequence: TGTGCCACCAGCAGCCATAGGCATGAGCAGTTCTTC.

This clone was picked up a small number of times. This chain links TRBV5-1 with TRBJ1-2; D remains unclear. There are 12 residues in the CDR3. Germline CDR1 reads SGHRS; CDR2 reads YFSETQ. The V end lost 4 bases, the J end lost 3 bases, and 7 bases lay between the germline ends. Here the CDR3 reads CASSPGDYGYTF. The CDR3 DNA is TGCGCCAGCAGCCCCGGGGACTATGGCTACACCTTC.

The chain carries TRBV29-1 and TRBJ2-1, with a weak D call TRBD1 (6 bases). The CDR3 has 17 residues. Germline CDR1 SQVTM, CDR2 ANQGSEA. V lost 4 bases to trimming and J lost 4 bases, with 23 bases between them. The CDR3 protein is CSVGKYYRDTEYNEQFF. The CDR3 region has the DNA TGCAGCGTTGGGAAGTATTACCGGGACACTGAGTACAATGAGCAGTTCTTC.

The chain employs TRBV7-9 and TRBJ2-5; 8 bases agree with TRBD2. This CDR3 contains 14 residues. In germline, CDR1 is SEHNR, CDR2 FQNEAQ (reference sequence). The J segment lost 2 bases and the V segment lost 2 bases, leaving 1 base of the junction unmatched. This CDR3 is CASSLTSGQETQYF. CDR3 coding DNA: TGTGCCAGCAGCTTAACTAGCGGACAAGAGACCCAGTACTTC.

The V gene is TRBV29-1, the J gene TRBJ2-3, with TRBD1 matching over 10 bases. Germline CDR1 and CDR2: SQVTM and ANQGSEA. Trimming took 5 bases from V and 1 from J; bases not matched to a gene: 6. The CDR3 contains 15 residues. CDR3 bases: TGCAGCGTTCTGTCTGGGACAGGGGGCACAGATACGCAGTATTTT. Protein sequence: CSVLSGTGGTDTQYF.

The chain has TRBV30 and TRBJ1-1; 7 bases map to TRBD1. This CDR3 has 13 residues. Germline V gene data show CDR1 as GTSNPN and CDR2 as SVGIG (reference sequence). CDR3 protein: CALQGSLNTEAFF. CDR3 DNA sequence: TGTGCATTACAGGGGTCATTGAACACTGAAGCTTTCTTT. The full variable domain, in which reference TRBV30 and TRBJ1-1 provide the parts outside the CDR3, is SQTIHQWPATLVQPVGSPLSLECTVEGTSNPNLYWYRQAAGRGLQLLFYSVGIGQISSEVPQNLSASRPQDRQFILSSKKLLLSDSGFYLCALQGSLNTEAFFGQGTRLTVV.

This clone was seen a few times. The CDR3 is CASGLAGTGELFF. In DNA form, the CDR3 reads TGCGCCAGCGGACTAGCGGGCACCGGGGAGCTGTTTTTT. V gene TRBV10-1 combines with J gene TRBJ2-2; 11 bases map to TRBD2. Germline CDR1 is WNHNN and CDR2 is SYGVQD (reference sequence). The V and J ends lost 8 bases and 4 bases, in that order; junction bases with no gene match: 0. CDR3 length equals 13 residues.

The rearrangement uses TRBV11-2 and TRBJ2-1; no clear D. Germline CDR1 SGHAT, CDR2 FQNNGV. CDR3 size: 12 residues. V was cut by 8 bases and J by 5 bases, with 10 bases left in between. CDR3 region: CASQETDNEQFF. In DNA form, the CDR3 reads TGTGCCAGCCAGGAGACCGACAATGAGCAGTTCTTC.

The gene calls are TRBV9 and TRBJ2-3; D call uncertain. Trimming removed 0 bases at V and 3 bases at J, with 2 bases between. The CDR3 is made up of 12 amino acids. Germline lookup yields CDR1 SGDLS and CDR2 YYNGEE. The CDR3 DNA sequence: TGTGCCAGCAGCGTAGGGACAGATACGCAGTATTTT. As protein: CASSVGTDTQYF.

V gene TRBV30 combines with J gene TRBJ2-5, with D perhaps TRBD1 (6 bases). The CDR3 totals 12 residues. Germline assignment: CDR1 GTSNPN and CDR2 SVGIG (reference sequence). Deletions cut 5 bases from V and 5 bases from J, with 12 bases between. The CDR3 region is CAWAGVGETQYF. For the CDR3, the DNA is TGTGCCTGGGCAGGGGTAGGGGAGACCCAGTACTTC.

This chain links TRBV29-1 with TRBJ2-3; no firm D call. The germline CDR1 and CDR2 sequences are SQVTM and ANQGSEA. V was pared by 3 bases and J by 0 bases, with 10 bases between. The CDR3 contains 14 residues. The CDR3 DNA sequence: TGCAGCGTTGATCCCGGGCCTAGCACAGATACGCAGTATTTT. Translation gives CSVDPGPSTDTQYF.

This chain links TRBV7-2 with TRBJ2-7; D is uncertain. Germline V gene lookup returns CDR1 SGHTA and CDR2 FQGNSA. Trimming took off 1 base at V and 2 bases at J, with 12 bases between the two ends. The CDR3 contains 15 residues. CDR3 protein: CASSLGSEGPYEQYF. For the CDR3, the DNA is TGTGCCAGCAGCTTAGGGTCGGAAGGCCCCTACGAGCAGTACTTC.

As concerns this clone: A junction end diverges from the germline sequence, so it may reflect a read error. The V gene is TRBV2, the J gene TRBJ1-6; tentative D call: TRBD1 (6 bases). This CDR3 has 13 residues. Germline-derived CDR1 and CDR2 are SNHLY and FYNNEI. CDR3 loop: CASSEADSLYLHF. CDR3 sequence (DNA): TGTGCCAGCAGCGAAGCGGACAGCCTCTACCTCCACTTT.

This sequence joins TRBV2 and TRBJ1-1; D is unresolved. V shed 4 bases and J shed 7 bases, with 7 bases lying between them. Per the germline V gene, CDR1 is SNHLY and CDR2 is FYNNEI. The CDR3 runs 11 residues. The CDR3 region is CASSVQVEAFF. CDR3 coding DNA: TGTGCCAGCAGTGTTCAGGTTGAAGCTTTCTTT.